This TCR beta chain was observed in a study of blood T cell repertoires in COVID-19. In the original analysis: Amplification from reference gene primers served as the basis for estimated nucleated cell counts. The repertoire was sequenced with immunoSEQ multiplex PCR; TCRdb's copy has only in-frame clones and lacks some. Clone size and the V and J calls come from that table; the DNA yielded D and trimming. The table has 250,000 or so clones, about 86% seen once. The CDR3 contains 16 residues. CDR1 SGDLS and CDR2 YYNGEE come from the germline V gene. V was cut by 4 bases and J by 1 base, with 16 bases left in between.

Sequenced input: peripheral blood. The sequence was collected from a man between 60 and 70 years old with acute or convalescent COVID-19. The gene calls are TRBV9 and TRBJ2-3; possible D gene TRBD2, 6 bases. CDR3 DNA: TGTGCCAGCAGCATCGGGACTGCGCCACGCACAGATACGCAGTATTTT. This encodes CASSIGTAPRTDTQYF.